Detailed here is one T cell receptor (beta chain). The target antigen is unknown. This sample was taken from a study of shared clonotypes between healthy human individuals. Some clones are missing from TCRdb's copy, which holds only in-frame ones; the method was immunoSEQ multiplex PCR. The sample lists 230,000 or so clones; under 80% were seen once. Findings and caveats of the study: A reduction in generation probabilities was seen for non-shared clonotypes relative to those shared by all four donors.

The study enrolled healthy HIV-negative adults without recent acute infections or vaccinations as donors. This CDR3 has 14 residues. Germline V gene sequence: CDR1 ENHRY, CDR2 SYGVKD. V lost 2 bases and J lost 4, with 10 bases in between. The sample comprised memory CD4+ T cells sorted from blood. Stated subset: CD45RA-negative fraction. The sequence came from a man aged 25-45 years in good health. V gene TRBV10-3 combines with J gene TRBJ2-3, with D perhaps given as TRBD1 or TRBD2 (5 bases each). The CDR3 region is CAISEGASSDTQYF. DNA of the CDR3: TGTGCCATCAGTGAGGGGGCTAGCTCAGATACGCAGTATTTT.